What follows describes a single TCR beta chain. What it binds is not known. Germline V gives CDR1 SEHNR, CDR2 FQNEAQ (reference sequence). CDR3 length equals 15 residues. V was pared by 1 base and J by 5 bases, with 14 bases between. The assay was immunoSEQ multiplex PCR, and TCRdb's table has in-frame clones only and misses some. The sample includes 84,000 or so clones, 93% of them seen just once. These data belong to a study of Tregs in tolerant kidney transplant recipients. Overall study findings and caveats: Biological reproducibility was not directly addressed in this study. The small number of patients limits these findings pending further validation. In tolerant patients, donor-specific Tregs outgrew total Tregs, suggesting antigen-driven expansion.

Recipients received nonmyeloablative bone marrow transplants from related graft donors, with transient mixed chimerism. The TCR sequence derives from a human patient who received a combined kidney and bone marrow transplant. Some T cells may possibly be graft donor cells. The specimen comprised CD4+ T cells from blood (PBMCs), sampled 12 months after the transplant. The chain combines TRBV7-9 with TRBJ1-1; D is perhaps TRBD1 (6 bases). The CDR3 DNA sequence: TGTGCCAGCAGCTTAGAGGCGGGGGCAGGGACTGAAGCTTTCTTT. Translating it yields CASSLEAGAGTEAFF. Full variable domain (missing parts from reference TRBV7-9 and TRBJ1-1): DTGVSQNPRHKITKRGQNVTFRCDPISEHNRLYWYRQTLGQGPEFLTYFQNEAQLEKSRLLSDRFSAERPKGSFSTLEIQRTEQGDSAMYLCASSLEAGAGTEAFFGQGTRLTVV.